This is a list of T cell receptor beta chains from one sample in a study of OX40 agonist ivuxolimab in advanced cancers. Sequencing used immunoSEQ multiplex PCR; TCRdb keeps in-frame clones, though not all of them. The sample lists roughly 60,000 clones, about 88% occurring once. Sequences were derived from CD4+ or CD8+ T cells sorted from blood, sampled in a trial of the OX40 agonist ivuxolimab. These TCRs come from an adult with an advanced solid tumor such as melanoma, head and neck, liver or kidney cancer. The CDR3 runs from the conserved cysteine through the conserved F or W. D genes are given only for firm matches. Clone size is given for some rows only: seen once, a few or many times, or a class if the clone is expanded.

V	J	D	size	DNA	CDR3
TRBV5-8	TRBJ1-5	NA	NA	TGTGCCAGCAGCTTGACAGGGAATCAGCCCCAGCATTTT	CASSLTGNQPQHF
TRBV7-6	TRBJ1-5	NA	once	TGTGCCAGCAGCTTAGCGCCCGGAATCAATCAGCCCCAGCATTTT	CASSLAPGINQPQHF
TRBV5-4	TRBJ1-4	TRBD1	NA	TGTGCCAGCAGCTTAGGACAGGGGAATGAAAAACTGTTTTTT	CASSLGQGNEKLFF
TRBV28	TRBJ1-2	TRBD1	few	TGTGCCAGCAGTCTTACAGGGGGTGGCTACACCTTC	CASSLTGGGYTF
TRBV27	TRBJ2-7	TRBD1	NA	TGTGCCAGCCGACGGGACAGACTGGGGGAGCAGTACTTC	CASRRDRLGEQYF
TRBV6-1	TRBJ1-3	NA	NA	TGTGCCAGCAGTGAAGCGGGGAGGGGTAGAAGAAACACCATATATTTT	CASSEAGRGRRNTIYF
TRBV4-1	TRBJ1-6	NA	NA	TGCGCCAGCAGCCAAGGAATGTGGGCTAATTCACCCCTCCACTTT	CASSQGMWANSPLHF
TRBV5-1	TRBJ1-4	NA	NA	TGCGCCAGCAGCTTGGCACAGCCTAATGAAAAACTGTTTTTT	CASSLAQPNEKLFF
TRBV29-1	TRBJ2-7	TRBD1	NA	TGCAGCGCCAACGCATGGGACAGGGTAAACGAGCAGTACTTC	CSANAWDRVNEQYF
TRBV25-1	TRBJ1-5	NA	NA	TGTGCCAGCAGTGTAGGGAGCAATCAGCCCCAGCATTTT	CASSVGSNQPQHF
TRBV27	TRBJ1-5	NA	NA	TGTGCCAGCAGTTTGCTCGGTAATAGCAATCAGCCCCAGCATTTT	CASSLLGNSNQPQHF
TRBV7-7	TRBJ2-1	TRBD2	NA	TGTGCTAGCAGCCTACGGGAGGGACCCTACAATGAGCAGTTCTTC	CASSLREGPYNEQFF
TRBV28	TRBJ1-5	NA	NA	TGTGCCAGCAGTCCCCCCGGGTTCAGGGGAGGCAATCAGCCCCAGCATTTT	CASSPPGFRGGNQPQHF
TRBV7-9	TRBJ1-4	NA	NA	TGTGCCAGCAGCTTAGACAGGGATAATGAAAAACTGTTTTTT	CASSLDRDNEKLFF
TRBV18	TRBJ2-1	TRBD2	NA	TGTGCCAGCTCACCACTAGCGGGGTTTGGGAATGAGCAGTTCTTC	CASSPLAGFGNEQFF
TRBV6-1	TRBJ1-1	TRBD1	NA	TGTGCCAGCAGTGGATACAGGGGCGGGACTGAAGCTTTCTTT	CASSGYRGGTEAFF
TRBV2	TRBJ1-5	NA	few	TGTGCCAGCATCCCGGACACTGCTACGAGTCAGCCCCAGCATTTT	CASIPDTATSQPQHF
TRBV12-2	TRBJ2-1	NA	once	TGTGCAAGTCGCACCGTCGCCCGGGACATCTACAATGAGCAGTTCTTC	CASRTVARDIYNEQFF
TRBV5-1	TRBJ1-1	NA	few	TGCGCCAGCAGCTCCGGGGGACCGAACACTGAAGCTTTCTTT	CASSSGGPNTEAFF
TRBV6-1	TRBJ2-3	NA	NA	TGTGCCACCTTGCCGAGGACGTTTAGCACAGATACGCAGTATTTT	CATLPRTFSTDTQYF
TRBV7-9	TRBJ1-1	NA	NA	TGTGCCAGCAGCTTAGTATCAGGGGTTGCGACTGAAGCTTTCTTT	CASSLVSGVATEAFF
TRBV28	TRBJ1-2	NA	few	TGTGCCAGCAGTTATGGGAGGGGGGACGGCTACACCTTC	CASSYGRGDGYTF
TRBV19	TRBJ1-1	NA	NA	TGTGCCAGTAGTATTTTCACTGAAGCTTTCTTT	CASSIFTEAFF
TRBV7-2	TRBJ1-1	TRBD1	NA	TGTGCCAGCAGCTTATCGGGACAGGCAAACTCTGAAGCTTTCTTT	CASSLSGQANSEAFF
TRBV30	TRBJ2-7	NA	few	TGTGCCTGGAAGCGGACCTACGAGCAGTACTTC	CAWKRTYEQYF
TRBV30	TRBJ1-5	NA	NA	TGTGCCTGGAGGGCAGGGGTAGGCAATCAGCCCCAGCATTTT	CAWRAGVGNQPQHF
TRBV15	TRBJ2-5	NA	NA	TGTGCCACCAGCAGAGGTACTCAGGGACAAGAGACCCAGTACTTC	CATSRGTQGQETQYF
TRBV10-1	TRBJ1-2	TRBD1	NA	TGCGCCAACTCACAGGGGGCTGGATATGGCTACACCTTC	CANSQGAGYGYTF
TRBV21-1	TRBJ2-2	NA	NA	TGTGCCAGCAGCAAAGGGGGAGGTAGGAGGAACACCGGGGAGCTGTTTTTT	CASSKGGGRRNTGELFF
TRBV14	TRBJ2-5	NA	once	TGTGCCAGCAGCCCGGACTTTCGAGGGACCCAGTACTTC	CASSPDFRGTQYF
TRBV19	TRBJ2-7	TRBD2	NA	TGTGCCAGTAGGACATCGGGACTAGCGGGAGGAGGCTCCTACGAGCAGTACTTC	CASRTSGLAGGGSYEQYF
TRBV6-1	TRBJ2-3	NA	once	TGTGCCAGCAGTGAATCGTGGGGGGATACGCAGTATTTT	CASSESWGDTQYF
TRBV4-1	TRBJ1-2	NA	NA	TGCGCCAGCAGCCAAGAGCCGGGGCCCATTGGAGGTTATGGCTACACCTTC	CASSQEPGPIGGYGYTF
TRBV9	TRBJ2-3	NA	NA	TGTGCCAGCAGCGTAGCTTGGGAGCCCCTCGGTGGCACAGATACGCAGTATTTT	CASSVAWEPLGGTDTQYF
TRBV27	TRBJ2-7	TRBD1	NA	TGTGCCAGCAGTCGACCGACAGGGTTGGAGAACGAGCAGTACTTC	CASSRPTGLENEQYF
TRBV5-1	TRBJ1-1	NA	NA	TGCGCCAGCAGCTTGGGGGGGCAGGACCTCACTGAAGCTTTCTTT	CASSLGGQDLTEAFF
TRBV7-2	TRBJ1-5	NA	NA	TGTGCCAGCAGCTTAGATGGAGGACTCAATCAGCCCCAGCATTTT	CASSLDGGLNQPQHF
TRBV5-1	TRBJ1-6	NA	once	TGCGCCAGCAGGCTACAGGGCACGAATTCACCCCTCCACTTT	CASRLQGTNSPLHF
TRBV7-8	TRBJ2-7	NA	NA	TGTGCCAGCAGTCGATCGACGCCCTACGAGCAGTACTTC	CASSRSTPYEQYF
TRBV6-5	TRBJ2-1	NA	NA	TGTGCCAGCAGTTACCGGGCATTCGTCGGCAATGAGCAGTTCTTC	CASSYRAFVGNEQFF
TRBV20-1	TRBJ2-7	TRBD1	NA	TGCAGTGCTCGGACAGGCTACGAGCAGTACTTC	CSARTGYEQYF
TRBV4-1	TRBJ2-2	NA	NA	TGCGCCAGCAGCCGTCCAGCAGGGGTAACCGGGGAGCTGTTTTTT	CASSRPAGVTGELFF
TRBV27	TRBJ2-3	NA	NA	TGTGCCAGCAGTCGAGACCCCGGCACAGATACGCAGTATTTT	CASSRDPGTDTQYF
TRBV11-1	TRBJ1-1	NA	once	TGTGCCAGCAGCTTAGGAAGTGTCACTGAAGCTTTCTTT	CASSLGSVTEAFF
TRBV15	TRBJ1-3	NA	NA	TGTGCCACCAGCAGAGACTGGGGCTTTGGAAACACCATATATTTT	CATSRDWGFGNTIYF
TRBV5-4	TRBJ2-6	NA	NA	TGTGCCTCCAACTCGTGGAGCTCTGGGGCCAACGTCCTGACTTTC	CASNSWSSGANVLTF
TRBV14	TRBJ2-3	NA	NA	TGTGCCAGCAGCCAAGCCGGGACAGATACGCAGTATTTT	CASSQAGTDTQYF
TRBV2	TRBJ2-7	NA	NA	TGTGCCAGCAGTTTCTCCTACGAGCAGTACTTC	CASSFSYEQYF
TRBV27	TRBJ2-5	TRBD1	once	TGTGCCAGCAGTTTGAGGGCAGGGGGCAGTTTCCAAGAGACCCAGTACTTC	CASSLRAGGSFQETQYF
TRBV6-5	TRBJ2-1	TRBD1	NA	TGTGCCAGCAGGGAATATGACAGGGACAATGAGCAGTTCTTC	CASREYDRDNEQFF
TRBV7-2	TRBJ2-1	NA	few	TGTGCCAGCAGCTTCAGAAGAAACGCCGATGAGCAGTTCTTC	CASSFRRNADEQFF
TRBV30	TRBJ2-3	TRBD2	few	TGTGCCTGGAGCCTAGCGGGAGGGAAAGATACGCAGTATTTT	CAWSLAGGKDTQYF
TRBV19	TRBJ2-7	NA	few	TGTGCCAGTAGCATAGGGGGATTGAGTACCTACGAGCAGTACTTC	CASSIGGLSTYEQYF
TRBV5-4	TRBJ2-5	TRBD1	NA	TGTGCCAGCAGCTCCGGGACAGTGTTGGAGACCCAGTACTTC	CASSSGTVLETQYF
TRBV28	TRBJ1-1	NA	NA	TGTGCCAGCAAAACTGACAGCCGGAACACTGAAGCTTTCTTT	CASKTDSRNTEAFF
TRBV2	TRBJ1-1	TRBD1	NA	TGTGCCAGCAAGGCTCAGGGGGTCACTGAAGCTTTCTTT	CASKAQGVTEAFF
TRBV7-3	TRBJ1-1	NA	NA	TGTGCCAGCAGCGAACAGGGAAGAACTGAAGCTTTCTTT	CASSEQGRTEAFF
TRBV18	TRBJ1-1	NA	NA	TGTGCCAGCTCACCCAATGCAGGGACTGAAGCTTTCTTT	CASSPNAGTEAFF
TRBV11-3	TRBJ2-7	TRBD1	once	TGTGCCAGCAGCCCCCACAGGGGATCCTACGAGCAGTACTTC	CASSPHRGSYEQYF